This TCR beta chain was recovered during a study of human T cells and chemical hapten exposure. Overall study: Throughout the approximately 25-week study, diphenylcyclopropenone was applied weekly to the patients' scalps. Study results and limitations: Because they had alopecia, donors may respond immunologically unlike healthy people. Versus controls, significantly more large CDR3 similarity clusters arose from expanded TCRs.

Turning to this clonotype: No antigen is known for it.

Authors' methods: Sequenced samples showed a median of approximately 96,000 TCRs each, with counts running from about 20,000 to 690,000. TCRdb re-derived calls from the RACE reads in MiXCR, one entry per CDR3 protein. These V and J calls originate from TCRdb's pipeline instead of the authors' own analysis. The sample holds over 130,000 distinct CDR3 sequences, approximately 12% seen once. Germline lookup yields CDR1 SQVTM and CDR2 ANQGSEA. The CDR3 is made up of 15 amino acids. V was shortened by 5 bases and J by 1 base, with 15 bases between the two germline ends. The sample's time point: patch test 2, 6 weeks after DPC sensitization. The treatment is: therapeutic diphenylcyclopropenone sensitization with weekly scalp DPC.

The clonotype originates from a woman aged 50 to 65 with alopecia areata. Some clones in this sample may be carry-over from other donors' samples. The sequencing used whole blood, collected in connection with sensitization to the hapten diphenylcyclopropenone (DPC). The J gene is TRBJ1-5, the V gene TRBV29-1; TRBD1 is a possible D gene (5 bases). CDR3 amino acids: CSVWGGQGSNQPQHF. The CDR3 DNA is TGCAGCGTTTGGGGCGGGCAGGGCAGCAATCAGCCCCAGCATTTT.